The T cell receptor beta chain under discussion was sequenced for a study of blood T cell repertoires in COVID-19. Study as a whole: Nucleic acid was either cDNA or gDNA, and it came from T cells, B-cell-depleted T cells, or PBMCs.

In the authors' methods: Estimation of nucleated cell counts relied on the amplification of reference gene primers. Sequencing was performed with immunoSEQ multiplex PCR; in TCRdb, only in-frame clones are kept and a portion is missing. The DNA gave D and trimming, while V, J and clone size come from that table. This table has 80,000 to 100,000 clones, roughly nine tenths appearing once. Deletions cut 5 bases from V and 8 bases from J, with 18 bases between. The CDR3 is 14 residues long. Germline V gene sequence: CDR1 SGHVS, CDR2 FNYEAQ. The receptor comes from a woman aged 45 to 65 with active or convalescent COVID-19. The sequenced sample consisted of peripheral blood. The chain combines TRBV7-6 with TRBJ1-1; tentatively, D is TRBD1 (6 bases). CDR3 DNA sequence: TGTGCCAGCAGCACGGGGGGCAGTGTAATCGAAGCTTTCTTT. Amino acids: CASSTGGSVIEAFF.